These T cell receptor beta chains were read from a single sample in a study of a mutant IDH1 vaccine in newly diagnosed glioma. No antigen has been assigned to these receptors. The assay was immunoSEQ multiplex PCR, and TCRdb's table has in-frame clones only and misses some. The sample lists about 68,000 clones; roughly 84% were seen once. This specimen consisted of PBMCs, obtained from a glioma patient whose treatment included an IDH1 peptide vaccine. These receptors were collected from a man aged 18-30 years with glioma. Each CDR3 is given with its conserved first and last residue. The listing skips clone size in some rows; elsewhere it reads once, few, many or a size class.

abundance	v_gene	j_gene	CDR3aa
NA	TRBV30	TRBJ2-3	CAWISGMGTDTQYF
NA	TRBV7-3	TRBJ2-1	CASSKSGGTYNEQFF
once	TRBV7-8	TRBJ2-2	CASSLARGAGTGLGGELFF
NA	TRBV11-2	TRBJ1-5	CASSLDRGDHQPQHF
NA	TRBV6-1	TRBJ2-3	CASSVRQGTDTQYF
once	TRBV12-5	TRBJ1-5	CASGLDKGLGNQPQHF
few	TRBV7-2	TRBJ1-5	CASSSGQGANDGSQPQHF
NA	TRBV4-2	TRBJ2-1	CASSQATTPNSYNEQFF
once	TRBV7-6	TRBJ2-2	CASSSRLVAGGANTGELFF
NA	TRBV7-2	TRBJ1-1	CASSFSGTGRTEAFF
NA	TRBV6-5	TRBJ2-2	CASSLTSPGELFF
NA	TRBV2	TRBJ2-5	CASSPSGGRQETQYF
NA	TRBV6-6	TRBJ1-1	CASSYEVGGFGEAFF
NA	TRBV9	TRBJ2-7	CASSVGSGGQGEQYF
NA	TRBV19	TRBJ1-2	CASSISGGYGYTF
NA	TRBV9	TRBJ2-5	CASSAPPGGAPETQYF
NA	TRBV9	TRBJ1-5	CASSPTPSNQPQHF
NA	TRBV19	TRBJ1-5	CASDRGYQPQHF
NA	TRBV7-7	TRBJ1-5	CASSLLAEYQPQHF
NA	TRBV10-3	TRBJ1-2	CAITSGLNYGYTF
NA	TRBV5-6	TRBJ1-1	CASSLPRTGFNTEAFF
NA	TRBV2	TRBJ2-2	CASSYSGELFF
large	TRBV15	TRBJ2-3	CATSRDRSSLSTDTQYF
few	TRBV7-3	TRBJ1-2	CASSPDRGNGYGYTF
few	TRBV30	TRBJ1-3	CAWSRFSGNTIYF
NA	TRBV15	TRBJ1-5	CATSGDRDYGNQPQHF
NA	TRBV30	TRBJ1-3	CARLGTVGNTIYF
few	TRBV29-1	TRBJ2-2	CSSWIAGELFF
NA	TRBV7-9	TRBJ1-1	CASSLAMNTEAFF
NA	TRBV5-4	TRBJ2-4	CASSSRGIAKNIQYF
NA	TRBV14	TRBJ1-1	CASSRQGAGTEAFF
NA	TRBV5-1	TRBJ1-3	CASSPLGGGIRNTIYF
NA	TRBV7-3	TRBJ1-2	CASSLQGGYGYTF
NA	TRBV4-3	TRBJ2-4	CASSPNILGVQYF
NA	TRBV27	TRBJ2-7	CASSFTGGAYEQYF
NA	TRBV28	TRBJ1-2	CASSLKVSSYGYTF
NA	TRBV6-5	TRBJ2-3	CASSSARQGSTDTQYF
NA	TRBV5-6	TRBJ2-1	CASSRSRGSSFNEQFF
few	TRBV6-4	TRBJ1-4	CASSDGLRWEKLFF
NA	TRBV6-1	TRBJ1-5	CASSPWSFQPQHF